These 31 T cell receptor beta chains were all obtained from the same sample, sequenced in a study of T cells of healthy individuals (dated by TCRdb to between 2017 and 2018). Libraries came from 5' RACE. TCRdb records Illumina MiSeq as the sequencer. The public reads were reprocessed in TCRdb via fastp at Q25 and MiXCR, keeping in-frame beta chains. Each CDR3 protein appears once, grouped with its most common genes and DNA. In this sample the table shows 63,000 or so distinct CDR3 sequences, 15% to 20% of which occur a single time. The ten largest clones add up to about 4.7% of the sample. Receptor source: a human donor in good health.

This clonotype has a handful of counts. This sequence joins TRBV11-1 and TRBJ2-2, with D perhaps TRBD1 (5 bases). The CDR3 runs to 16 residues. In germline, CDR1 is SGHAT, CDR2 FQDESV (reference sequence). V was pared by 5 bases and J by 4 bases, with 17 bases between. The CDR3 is CASSIDRGSVTGELFF. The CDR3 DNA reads TGTGCCAGCAGCATAGATAGGGGATCGGTCACCGGGGAGCTGTTTTTT.

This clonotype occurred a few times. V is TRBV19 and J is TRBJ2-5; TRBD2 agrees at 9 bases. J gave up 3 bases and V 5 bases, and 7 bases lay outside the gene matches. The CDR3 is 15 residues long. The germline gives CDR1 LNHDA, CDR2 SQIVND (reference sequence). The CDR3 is CASSLHGTSKETQYF. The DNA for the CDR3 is TGTGCCAGTAGTCTACACGGGACTAGCAAAGAGACCCAGTACTTC.

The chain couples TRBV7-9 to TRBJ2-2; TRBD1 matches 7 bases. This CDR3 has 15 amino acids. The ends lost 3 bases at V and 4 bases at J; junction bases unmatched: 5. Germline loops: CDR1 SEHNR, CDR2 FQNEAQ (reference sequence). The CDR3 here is CASSFNRGVTGELFF. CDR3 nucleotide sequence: TGTGCCAGCAGCTTTAACAGGGGAGTCACCGGGGAGCTGTTTTTT.

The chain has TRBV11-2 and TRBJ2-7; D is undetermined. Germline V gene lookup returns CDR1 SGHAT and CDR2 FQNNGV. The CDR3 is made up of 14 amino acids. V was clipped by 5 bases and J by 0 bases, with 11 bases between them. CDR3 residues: CASSPLVGSYEQYF. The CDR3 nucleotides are TGTGCCAGCAGCCCCCTAGTCGGCTCCTACGAGCAGTACTTC. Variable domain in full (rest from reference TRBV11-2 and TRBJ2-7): EAGVAQSPRYKIIEKRQSVAFWCNPISGHATLYWYQQILGQGPKLLIQFQNNGVVDDSQLPKDRFSAERLKGVDSTLKIQPAKLEDSAVYLCASSPLVGSYEQYFGPGTRLTVT.

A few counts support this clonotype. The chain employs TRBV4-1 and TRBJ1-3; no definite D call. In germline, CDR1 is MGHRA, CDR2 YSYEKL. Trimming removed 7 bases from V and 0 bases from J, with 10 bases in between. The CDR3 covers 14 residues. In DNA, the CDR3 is TGCGCCAGCATAGACCTGAGCTCTGGAAACACCATATATTTT. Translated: CASIDLSSGNTIYF.

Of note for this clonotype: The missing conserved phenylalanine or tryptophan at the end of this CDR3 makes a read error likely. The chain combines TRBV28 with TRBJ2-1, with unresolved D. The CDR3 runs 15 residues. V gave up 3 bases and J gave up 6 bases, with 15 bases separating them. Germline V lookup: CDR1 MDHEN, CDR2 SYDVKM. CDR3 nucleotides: TGTGCCAGCAGTTTTAGCATCCCCCTATCCAATGAGCAGTTCCTC. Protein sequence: CASSFSIPLSNEQFL.

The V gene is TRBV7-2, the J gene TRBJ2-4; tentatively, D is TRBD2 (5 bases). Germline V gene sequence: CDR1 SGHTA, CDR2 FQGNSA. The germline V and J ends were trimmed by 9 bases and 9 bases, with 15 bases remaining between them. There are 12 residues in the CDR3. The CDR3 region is CASTDWTGIQYF. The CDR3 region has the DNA TGTGCCAGTACGGACTGGACCGGCATTCAGTACTTC.

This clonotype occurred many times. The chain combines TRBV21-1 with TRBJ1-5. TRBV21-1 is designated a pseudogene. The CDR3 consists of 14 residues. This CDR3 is CASSKVEQNQPQHF. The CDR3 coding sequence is TGTGCCAGCAGCAAAGTCGAGCAGAATCAGCCCCAGCATTTT.

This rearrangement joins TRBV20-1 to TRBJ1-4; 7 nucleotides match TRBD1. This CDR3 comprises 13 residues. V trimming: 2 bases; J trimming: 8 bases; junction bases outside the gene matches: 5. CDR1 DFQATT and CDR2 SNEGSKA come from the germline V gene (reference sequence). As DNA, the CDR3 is TGCAGTGCTAGAAGACAGGGAGGAGAAAAACTGTTTTTT. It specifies CSARRQGGEKLFF.

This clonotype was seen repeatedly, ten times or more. The CDR3: CAIRLKQWANTEAFF. The CDR3, as DNA: TGTGCCATCAGACTAAAACAATGGGCGAACACTGAAGCTTTCTTT. V gene TRBV28 combines with J gene TRBJ1-1; D unresolved. This CDR3 contains 15 residues. Germline CDR1 and CDR2: MDHEN and SYDVKM. The V and J ends lost 10 bases and 1 base respectively, with 19 bases between them.

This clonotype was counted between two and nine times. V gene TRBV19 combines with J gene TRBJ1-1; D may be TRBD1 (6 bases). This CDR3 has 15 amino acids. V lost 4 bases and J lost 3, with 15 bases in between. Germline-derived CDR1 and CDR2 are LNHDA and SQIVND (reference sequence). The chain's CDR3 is CASSNDRLGDTEAFF. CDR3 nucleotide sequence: TGTGCCAGTAGTAACGACAGGCTCGGGGACACTGAAGCTTTCTTT.

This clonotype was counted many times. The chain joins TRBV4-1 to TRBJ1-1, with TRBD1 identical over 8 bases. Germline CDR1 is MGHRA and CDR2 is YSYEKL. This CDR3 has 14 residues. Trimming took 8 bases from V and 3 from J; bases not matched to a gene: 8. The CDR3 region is CASLGQGGDTEAFF. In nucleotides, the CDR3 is TGCGCCAGCCTCGGACAGGGAGGGGACACTGAAGCTTTCTTT.

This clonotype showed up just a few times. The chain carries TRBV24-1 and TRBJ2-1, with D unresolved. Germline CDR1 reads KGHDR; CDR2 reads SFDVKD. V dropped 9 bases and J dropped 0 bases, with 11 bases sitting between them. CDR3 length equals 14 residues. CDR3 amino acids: CATEAGSSYNEQFF. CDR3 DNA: TGTGCCACCGAGGCCGGAAGCTCCTACAATGAGCAGTTCTTC.

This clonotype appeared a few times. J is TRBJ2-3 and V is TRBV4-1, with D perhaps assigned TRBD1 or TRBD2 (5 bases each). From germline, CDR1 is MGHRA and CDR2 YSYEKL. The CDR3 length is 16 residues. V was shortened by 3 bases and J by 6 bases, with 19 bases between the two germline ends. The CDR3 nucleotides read TGCGCCAGCAGCCAGGAAAGGGCCGTCGGGGCGGATACGCAGTATTTT. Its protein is CASSQERAVGADTQYF.

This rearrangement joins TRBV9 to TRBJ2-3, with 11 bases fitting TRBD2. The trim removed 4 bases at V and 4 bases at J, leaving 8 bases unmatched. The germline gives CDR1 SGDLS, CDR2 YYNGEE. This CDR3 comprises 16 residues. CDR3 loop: CASSLRLAGGADTQYF. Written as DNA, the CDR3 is TGTGCCAGCAGCTTAAGGCTAGCGGGAGGAGCAGATACGCAGTATTTT.

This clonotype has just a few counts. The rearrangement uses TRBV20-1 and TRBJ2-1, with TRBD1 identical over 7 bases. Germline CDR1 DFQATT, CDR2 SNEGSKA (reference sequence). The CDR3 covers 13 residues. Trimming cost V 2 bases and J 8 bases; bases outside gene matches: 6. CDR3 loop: CSARHDRDHEQFF. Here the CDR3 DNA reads TGCAGTGCTAGACACGACAGGGACCATGAGCAGTTCTTC.

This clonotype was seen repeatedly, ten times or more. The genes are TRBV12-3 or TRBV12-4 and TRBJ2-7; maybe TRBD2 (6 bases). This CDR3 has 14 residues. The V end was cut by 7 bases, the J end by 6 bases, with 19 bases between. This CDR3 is CASNSRGMMGEQYF. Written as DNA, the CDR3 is TGTGCCAGCAACTCGCGGGGCATGATGGGCGAGCAGTACTTC.

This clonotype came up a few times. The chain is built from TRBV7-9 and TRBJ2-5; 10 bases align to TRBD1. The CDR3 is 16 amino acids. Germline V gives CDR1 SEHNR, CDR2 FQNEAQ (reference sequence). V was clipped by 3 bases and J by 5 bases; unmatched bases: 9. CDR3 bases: TGTGCCAGCAGCTTCCGGGACAGGGGCCTGTTGGAGACCCAGTACTTC. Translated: CASSFRDRGLLETQYF.

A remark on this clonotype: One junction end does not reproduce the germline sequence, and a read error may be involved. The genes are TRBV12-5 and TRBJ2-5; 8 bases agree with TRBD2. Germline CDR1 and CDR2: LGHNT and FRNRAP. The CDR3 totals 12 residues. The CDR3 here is CASGTEMTSEDF. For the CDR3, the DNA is TGTGCTAGTGGTACCGAAATGACTAGCGAGGACTTC.

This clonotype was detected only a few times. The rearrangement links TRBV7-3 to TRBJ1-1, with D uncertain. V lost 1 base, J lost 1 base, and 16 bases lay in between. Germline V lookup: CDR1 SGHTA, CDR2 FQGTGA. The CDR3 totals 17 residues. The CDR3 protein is CASSLKGSGIWNTEAFF. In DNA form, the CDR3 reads TGTGCCAGCAGCTTAAAGGGTTCGGGGATTTGGAACACTGAAGCTTTCTTT.

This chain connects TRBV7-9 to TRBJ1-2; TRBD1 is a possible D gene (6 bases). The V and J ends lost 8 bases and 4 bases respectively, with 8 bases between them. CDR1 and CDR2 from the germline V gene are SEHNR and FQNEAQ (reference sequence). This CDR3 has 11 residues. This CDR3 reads CASGQSYGYTF. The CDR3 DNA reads TGTGCCAGCGGACAGTCCTATGGCTACACCTTC.

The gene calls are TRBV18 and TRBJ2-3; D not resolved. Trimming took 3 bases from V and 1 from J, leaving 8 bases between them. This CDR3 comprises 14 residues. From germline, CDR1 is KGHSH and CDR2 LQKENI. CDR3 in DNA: TGTGCCAGCTCACCTCGGGCGGGCACAGATACGCAGTATTTT. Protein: CASSPRAGTDTQYF.

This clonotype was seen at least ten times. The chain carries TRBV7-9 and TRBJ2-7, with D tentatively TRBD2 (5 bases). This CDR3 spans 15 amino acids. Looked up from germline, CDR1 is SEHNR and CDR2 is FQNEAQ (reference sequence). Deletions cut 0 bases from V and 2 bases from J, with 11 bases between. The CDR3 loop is CASSLATEGPYEQYF. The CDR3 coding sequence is TGTGCCAGCAGCTTAGCTACAGAGGGCCCCTACGAGCAGTACTTC.

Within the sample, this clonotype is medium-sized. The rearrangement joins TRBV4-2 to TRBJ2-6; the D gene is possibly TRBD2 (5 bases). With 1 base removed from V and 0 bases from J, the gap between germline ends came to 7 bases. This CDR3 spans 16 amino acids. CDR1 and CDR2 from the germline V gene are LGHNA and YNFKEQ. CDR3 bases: TGTGCCAGCAGCCAAGGACGGGACTCTGGGGCCAACGTCCTGACTTTC. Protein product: CASSQGRDSGANVLTF.

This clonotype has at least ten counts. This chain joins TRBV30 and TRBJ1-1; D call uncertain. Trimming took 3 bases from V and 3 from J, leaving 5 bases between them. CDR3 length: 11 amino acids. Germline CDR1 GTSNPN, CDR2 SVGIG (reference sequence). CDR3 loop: CAWRRDTEAFF. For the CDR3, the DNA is TGTGCCTGGAGGCGGGACACTGAAGCTTTCTTT.

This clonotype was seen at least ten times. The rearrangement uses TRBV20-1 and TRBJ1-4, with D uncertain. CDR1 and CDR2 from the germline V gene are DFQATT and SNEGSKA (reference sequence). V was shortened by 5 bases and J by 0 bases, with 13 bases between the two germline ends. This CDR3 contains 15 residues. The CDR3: CSAHRPGATNEKLFF. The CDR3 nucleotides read TGCAGTGCTCACCGACCGGGTGCAACTAATGAAAAACTGTTTTTT.

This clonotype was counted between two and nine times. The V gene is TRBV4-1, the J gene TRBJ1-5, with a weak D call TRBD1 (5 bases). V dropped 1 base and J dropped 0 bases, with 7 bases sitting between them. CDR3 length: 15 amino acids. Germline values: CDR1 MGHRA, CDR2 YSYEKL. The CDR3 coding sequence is TGCGCCAGCAGCCAAGGCGGGGGTAGCAATCAGCCCCAGCATTTT. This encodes CASSQGGGSNQPQHF.

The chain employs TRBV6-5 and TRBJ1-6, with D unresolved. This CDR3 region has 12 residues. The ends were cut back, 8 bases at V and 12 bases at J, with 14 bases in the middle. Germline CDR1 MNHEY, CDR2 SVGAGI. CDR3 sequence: CASSPELRPLHF. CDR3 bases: TGTGCCAGCTCACCGGAGTTACGACCCCTCCACTTT.

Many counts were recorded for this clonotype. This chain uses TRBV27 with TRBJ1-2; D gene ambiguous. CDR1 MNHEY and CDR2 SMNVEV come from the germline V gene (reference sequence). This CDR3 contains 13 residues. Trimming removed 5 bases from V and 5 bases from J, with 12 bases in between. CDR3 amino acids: CASSRGRMYGYTF. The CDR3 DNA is TGTGCCAGCAGTCGCGGCAGGATGTATGGCTACACCTTC.

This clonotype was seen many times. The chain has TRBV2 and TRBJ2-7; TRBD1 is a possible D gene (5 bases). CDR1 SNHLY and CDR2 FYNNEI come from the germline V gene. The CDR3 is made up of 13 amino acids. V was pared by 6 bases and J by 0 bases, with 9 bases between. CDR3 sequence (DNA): TGTGCCAGCAGGGAGACAGACTCCTACGAGCAGTACTTC. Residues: CASRETDSYEQYF.

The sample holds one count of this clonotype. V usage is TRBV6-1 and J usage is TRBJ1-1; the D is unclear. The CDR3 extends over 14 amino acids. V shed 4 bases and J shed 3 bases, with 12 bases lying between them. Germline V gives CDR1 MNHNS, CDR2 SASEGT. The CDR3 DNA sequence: TGTGCCAGCAGTGCCCAAGGAGGCGACACTGAAGCTTTCTTT. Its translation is CASSAQGGDTEAFF.